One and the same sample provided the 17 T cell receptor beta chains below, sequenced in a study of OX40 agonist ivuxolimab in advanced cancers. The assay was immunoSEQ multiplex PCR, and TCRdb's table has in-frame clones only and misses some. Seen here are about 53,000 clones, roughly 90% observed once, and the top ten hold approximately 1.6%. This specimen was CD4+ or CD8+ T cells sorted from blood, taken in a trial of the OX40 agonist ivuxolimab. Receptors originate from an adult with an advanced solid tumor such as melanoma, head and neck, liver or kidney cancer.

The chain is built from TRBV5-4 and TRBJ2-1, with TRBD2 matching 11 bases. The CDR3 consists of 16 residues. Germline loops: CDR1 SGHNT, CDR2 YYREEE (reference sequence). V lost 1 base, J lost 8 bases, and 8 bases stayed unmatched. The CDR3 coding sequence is TGTGCCAGCAGCTTGAAACTAGCGGGGGCCAGGGATGAGCAGTTCTTC. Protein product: CASSLKLAGARDEQFF. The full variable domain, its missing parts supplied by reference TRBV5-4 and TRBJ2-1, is ETGVTQSPTHLIKTRGQQVTLRCSSQSGHNTVSWYQQALGQGPQFIFQYYREEENGRGNFPPRFSGLQFPNYSSELNVNALELDDSALYLCASSLKLAGARDEQFFGPGTRLTVL.

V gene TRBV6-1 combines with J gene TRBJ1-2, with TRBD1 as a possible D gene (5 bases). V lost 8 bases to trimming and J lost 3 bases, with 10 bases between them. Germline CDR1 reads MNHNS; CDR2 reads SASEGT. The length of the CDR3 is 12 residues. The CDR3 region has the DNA TGTGCCAGCTCCCGGGGGGACTATGGCTACACCTTC. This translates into CASSRGDYGYTF.

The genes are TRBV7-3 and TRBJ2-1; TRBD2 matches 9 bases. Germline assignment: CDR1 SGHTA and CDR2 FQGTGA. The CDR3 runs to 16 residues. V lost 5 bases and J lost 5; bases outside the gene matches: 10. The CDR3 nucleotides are TGTGCCAGCAGCCCCTTTGCGGGAGGGCCAGACAATGAGCAGTTCTTC. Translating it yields CASSPFAGGPDNEQFF. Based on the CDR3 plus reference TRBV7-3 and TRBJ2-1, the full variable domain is GAGVSQTPSNKVTEKGKYVELRCDPISGHTALYWYRQSLGQGPEFLIYFQGTGAADDSGLPNDRFFAVRPEGSVSTLKIQRTERGDSAVYLCASSPFAGGPDNEQFFGPGTRLTVL.

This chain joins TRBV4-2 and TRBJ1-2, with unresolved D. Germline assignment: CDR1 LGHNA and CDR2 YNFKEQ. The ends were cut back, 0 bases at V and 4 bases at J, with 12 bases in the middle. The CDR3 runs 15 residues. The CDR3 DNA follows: TGTGCCAGCAGCCAAGAACTAAGCAGCCGCTATGGCTACACCTTC. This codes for CASSQELSSRYGYTF.

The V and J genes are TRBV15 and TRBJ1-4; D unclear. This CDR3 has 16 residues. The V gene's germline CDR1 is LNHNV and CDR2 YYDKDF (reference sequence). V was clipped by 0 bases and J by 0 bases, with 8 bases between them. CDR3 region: CATSRDRAATNEKLFF. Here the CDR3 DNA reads TGTGCCACCAGCAGAGATAGGGCAGCAACTAATGAAAAACTGTTTTTT.

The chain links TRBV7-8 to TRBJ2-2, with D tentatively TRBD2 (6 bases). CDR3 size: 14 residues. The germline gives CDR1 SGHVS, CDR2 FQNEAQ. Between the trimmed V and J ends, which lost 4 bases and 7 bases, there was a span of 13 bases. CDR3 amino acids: CASSSSWGVGELFF. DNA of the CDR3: TGTGCCAGCAGCTCATCTTGGGGGGTCGGGGAGCTGTTTTTT.

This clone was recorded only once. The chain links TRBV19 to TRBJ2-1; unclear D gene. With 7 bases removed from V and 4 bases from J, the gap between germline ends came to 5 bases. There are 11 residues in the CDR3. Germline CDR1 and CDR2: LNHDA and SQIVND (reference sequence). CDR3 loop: CASTLYNEQFF. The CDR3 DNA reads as TGTGCCAGTACCTTATACAATGAGCAGTTCTTC.

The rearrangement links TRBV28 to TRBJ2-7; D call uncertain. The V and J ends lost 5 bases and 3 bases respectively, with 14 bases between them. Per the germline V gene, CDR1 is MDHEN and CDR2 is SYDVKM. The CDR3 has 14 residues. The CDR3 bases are TGTGCCAGCAGTATCCAGACCCGTTACTACGAGCAGTACTTC. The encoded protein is CASSIQTRYYEQYF.

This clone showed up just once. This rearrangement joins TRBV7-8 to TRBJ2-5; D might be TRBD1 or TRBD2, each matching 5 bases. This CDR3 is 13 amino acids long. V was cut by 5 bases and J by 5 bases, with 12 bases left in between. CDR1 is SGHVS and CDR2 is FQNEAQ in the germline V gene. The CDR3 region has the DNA TGTGCCAGCAGCGACGACAGCGGTGAGACCCAGTACTTC. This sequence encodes CASSDDSGETQYF. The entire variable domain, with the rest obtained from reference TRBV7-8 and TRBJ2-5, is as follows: GAGVSQSPRYKVAKRGQDVALRCDPISGHVSLFWYQQALGQGPEFLTYFQNEAQLDKSGLPSDRFFAERPEGSVSTLKIQRTQQEDSAVYLCASSDDSGETQYFGPGTRLLVL.

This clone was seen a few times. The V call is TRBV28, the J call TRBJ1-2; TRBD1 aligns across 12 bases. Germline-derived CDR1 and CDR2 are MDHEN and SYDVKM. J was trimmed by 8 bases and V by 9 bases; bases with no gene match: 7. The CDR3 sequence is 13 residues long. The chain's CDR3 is CASYRDRGQGYTF. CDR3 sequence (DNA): TGTGCCAGTTACCGGGACAGGGGGCAAGGCTACACCTTC.

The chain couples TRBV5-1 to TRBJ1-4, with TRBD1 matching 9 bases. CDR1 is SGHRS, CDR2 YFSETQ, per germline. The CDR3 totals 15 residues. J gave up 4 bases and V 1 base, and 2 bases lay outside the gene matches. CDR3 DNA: TGCGCCAGCAGCTTGACAGGGGGCCTTAATGAAAAACTGTTTTTT. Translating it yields CASSLTGGLNEKLFF.

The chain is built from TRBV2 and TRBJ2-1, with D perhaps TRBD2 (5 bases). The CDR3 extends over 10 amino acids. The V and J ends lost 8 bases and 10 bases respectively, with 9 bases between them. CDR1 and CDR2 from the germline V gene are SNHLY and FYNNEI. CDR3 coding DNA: TGTGCCAGCGGGAGTAGGGAGCAGTTCTTC. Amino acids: CASGSREQFF. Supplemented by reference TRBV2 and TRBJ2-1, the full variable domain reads EPEVTQTPSHQVTQMGQEVILRCVPISNHLYFYWYRQILGQKVEFLVSFYNNEISEKSEIFDDQFSVERPDGSNFTLKIRSTKLEDSAMYFCASGSREQFFGPGTRLTVL.

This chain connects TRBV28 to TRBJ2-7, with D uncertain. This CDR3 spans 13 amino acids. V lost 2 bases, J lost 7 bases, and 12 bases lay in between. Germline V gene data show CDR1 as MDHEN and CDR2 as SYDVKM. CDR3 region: CASSLALIREQYF. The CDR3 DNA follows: TGTGCCAGCAGTTTAGCTTTAATTCGGGAGCAGTACTTC.

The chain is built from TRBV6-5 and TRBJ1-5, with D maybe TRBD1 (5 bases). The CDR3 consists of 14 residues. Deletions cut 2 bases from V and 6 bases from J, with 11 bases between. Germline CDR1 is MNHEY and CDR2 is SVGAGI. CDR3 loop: CASSYVAGIQPQHF. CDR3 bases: TGTGCCAGCAGTTACGTGGCAGGGATTCAGCCCCAGCATTTT.

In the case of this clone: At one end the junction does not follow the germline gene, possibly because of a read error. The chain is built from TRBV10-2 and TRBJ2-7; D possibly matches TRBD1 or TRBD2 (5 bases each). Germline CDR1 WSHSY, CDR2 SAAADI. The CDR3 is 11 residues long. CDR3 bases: TGCGCCAGCAGGGGGACGTCCGAGCAGTGCTTC. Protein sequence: CASRGTSEQCF.

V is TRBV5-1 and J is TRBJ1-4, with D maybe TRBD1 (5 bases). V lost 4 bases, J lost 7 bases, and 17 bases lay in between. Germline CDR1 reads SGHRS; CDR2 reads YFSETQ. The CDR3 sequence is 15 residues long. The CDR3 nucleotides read TGCGCCAGCAGCGGGGGTGGGGCGCCGGCTGAAAAACTGTTTTTT. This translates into CASSGGGAPAEKLFF.

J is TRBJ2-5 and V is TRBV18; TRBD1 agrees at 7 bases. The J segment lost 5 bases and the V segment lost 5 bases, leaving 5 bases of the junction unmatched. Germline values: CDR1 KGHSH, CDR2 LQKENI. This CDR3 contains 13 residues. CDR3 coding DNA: TGTGCCAGCTCATCGACAGGGTTCGAGACCCAGTACTTC. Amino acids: CASSSTGFETQYF.